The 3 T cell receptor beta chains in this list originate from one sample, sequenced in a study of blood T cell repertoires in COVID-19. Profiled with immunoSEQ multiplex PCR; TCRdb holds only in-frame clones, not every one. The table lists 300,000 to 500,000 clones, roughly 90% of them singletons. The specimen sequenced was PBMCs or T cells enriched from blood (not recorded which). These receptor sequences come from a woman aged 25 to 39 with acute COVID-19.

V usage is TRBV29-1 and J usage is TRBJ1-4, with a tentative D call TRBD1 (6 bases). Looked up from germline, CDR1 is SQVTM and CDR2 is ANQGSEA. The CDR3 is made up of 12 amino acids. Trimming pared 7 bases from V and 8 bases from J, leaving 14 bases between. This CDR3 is CSGRTEPEKLFF. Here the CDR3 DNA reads TGCAGCGGTCGGACAGAGCCCGAAAAACTGTTTTTT.

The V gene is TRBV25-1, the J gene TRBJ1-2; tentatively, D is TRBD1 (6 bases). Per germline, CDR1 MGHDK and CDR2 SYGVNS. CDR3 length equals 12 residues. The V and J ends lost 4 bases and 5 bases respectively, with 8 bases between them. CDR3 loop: CASSAQGYGYTF. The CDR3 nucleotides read TGTGCCAGCAGTGCGCAGGGGTATGGCTACACCTTC.

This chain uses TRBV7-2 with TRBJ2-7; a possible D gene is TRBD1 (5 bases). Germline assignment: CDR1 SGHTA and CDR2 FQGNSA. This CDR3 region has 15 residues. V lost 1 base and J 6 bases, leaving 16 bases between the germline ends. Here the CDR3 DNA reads TGTGCCAGCAGCTTAGGGGGCCCCTGGAGAACCGAGCAGTACTTC. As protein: CASSLGGPWRTEQYF.